Shown below are 18 T cell receptor beta chains from a single sample sequenced in a study of beta chain features in type 1 diabetes. Broader study findings: For Type 1 diabetes patients, all four CD4+ subsets carried TCRB CDR3s that were moderately but significantly shorter.

Their antigens are not known. Reverse transcription of all isolated RNA meant that expressed TCRB transcripts were sequenced. The data were produced by immunoSEQ multiplex PCR, yet TCRdb's version contains in-frame clones alone and is incomplete. The sample lists roughly 160,000 clones; approximately 8.4% were seen once. Sequencing input: central memory CD4+ T cells from blood. These receptors originate from a man younger than 35 with type 1 diabetes.

The gene calls are TRBV29-1 and TRBJ2-1; TRBD2 is a possible D gene (5 bases). The CDR3 totals 11 residues. In germline, CDR1 is SQVTM, CDR2 ANQGSEA. V shed 4 bases and J shed 15 bases, with 16 bases lying between them. Here the CDR3 reads CSVVEAGRGFF. The DNA for the CDR3 is TGCAGCGTTGTGGAGGCAGGCCGGGGGTTCTTC.

The chain links TRBV9 to TRBJ2-7; a weak D match, TRBD1 (6 bases). The CDR3 runs to 16 residues. With 0 bases removed from V and 3 bases from J, the gap between germline ends came to 16 bases. The germline V gene encodes CDR1 SGDLS and CDR2 YYNGEE. CDR3 coding DNA: TGTGCCAGCAGCGTAGCTCCACGTGAACAGGGCTACGAGCAGTACTTC. Translating it yields CASSVAPREQGYEQYF.

The V gene is TRBV5-1, the J gene TRBJ2-2; weak D call: TRBD2 (10 bases). The V and J ends lost 4 bases and 4 bases respectively, with 29 bases between them. CDR3 length: 20 amino acids. Per the germline V gene, CDR1 is SGHRS and CDR2 is YFSETQ. In DNA form, the CDR3 reads TGCGCCAGCAGCACCTACAGGGGGCTAGCGGGGGACCTGGGCACCGGGGAGCTGTTTTTT. Amino acids: CASSTYRGLAGDLGTGELFF.

The chain uses TRBV11-3 and TRBJ2-1, with 13 bases matching TRBD2. This CDR3 spans 14 amino acids. Germline V CDR1 and CDR2: SGHNT, YENEEA. V gave up 4 bases and J gave up 8 bases; unmatched junction bases: 2. CDR3 in amino acids: CASSWTSGSDEQFF. The CDR3 DNA is TGTGCCAGCAGCTGGACTAGCGGGAGCGATGAGCAGTTCTTC.

CDR3 in DNA: TGTGCCAGCAGCCCGACTAGCGCTACCTACGAGCAGTACTTC. Its protein is CASSPTSATYEQYF. The genes are TRBV9 and TRBJ2-7, with TRBD2 matching 8 bases. In germline, CDR1 is SGDLS, CDR2 YYNGEE. V trimming: 4 bases; J trimming: 2 bases; junction bases outside the gene matches: 5. The CDR3 consists of 14 residues.

This clone was seen repeatedly, ten times or more. This sequence joins TRBV7-2 and TRBJ2-2; the match to TRBD2 covers 8 bases. The CDR3 spans 14 residues. Germline assignment: CDR1 SGHTA and CDR2 FQGNSA. V lost 5 bases to trimming and J lost 6 bases; unmatched junction nucleotides: 5. In DNA form, the CDR3 reads TGTGCCAGCAGCAACTCGGGAGGGCCCGGGGAGCTGTTTTTT. Its translation: CASSNSGGPGELFF.

This rearrangement joins TRBV20-1 to TRBJ1-2; the D gene is possibly TRBD1 (5 bases). CDR3 length: 11 amino acids. With 5 bases removed from V and 8 bases from J, the gap between germline ends came to 12 bases. Germline assignment: CDR1 DFQATT and CDR2 SNEGSKA (reference sequence). Written as DNA, the CDR3 is TGCAGTGCTGATCCAGGGAAGGGCTACACCTTC. This codes for CSADPGKGYTF.

The chain combines TRBV27 with TRBJ2-1; the match to TRBD2 covers 15 bases. With 4 bases clipped from V and 0 bases from J, the junction kept 7 bases outside the gene matches. This CDR3 comprises 19 residues. The germline CDR1 and CDR2 sequences are MNHEY and SMNVEV (reference sequence). The CDR3 region is CASSSRTSGRELSYNEQFF. The DNA for the CDR3 is TGTGCCAGCAGTTCACGGACTAGCGGGAGGGAACTCTCCTACAATGAGCAGTTCTTC.

The genes are TRBV9 and TRBJ1-1, with D possibly TRBD1 on 5 matching bases. CDR3 length: 15 residues. The germline gives CDR1 SGDLS, CDR2 YYNGEE. V gave up 0 bases and J gave up 0 bases, with 9 bases separating them. The CDR3 is CASSVGGPMNTEAFF. The CDR3 DNA reads TGTGCCAGCAGCGTAGGGGGCCCGATGAACACTGAAGCTTTCTTT.

About this clone itself: The same CDR3 arises from other DNA sequences in this sample as well. CDR3 region: CASSPLADTQYF. In DNA form, the CDR3 reads TGTGCCAGCAGCCCCCTGGCTGATACGCAGTATTTT. V usage is TRBV7-2 and J usage is TRBJ2-3; D uncertain. CDR1 SGHTA and CDR2 FQGNSA come from the germline V gene. The CDR3 spans 12 residues. V dropped 5 bases and J dropped 6 bases, with 9 bases sitting between them.

The V gene is TRBV28, the J gene TRBJ2-2, with no clear D. V lost 2 bases to trimming and J lost 7 bases, with 11 bases between them. From germline, CDR1 is MDHEN and CDR2 SYDVKM. The length of the CDR3 is 14 residues. The CDR3 loop reads CASSLIGTFGELFF. As DNA, the CDR3 is TGTGCCAGCAGTTTAATCGGTACCTTCGGGGAGCTGTTTTTT.

This clone appeared a few times. The chain combines TRBV30 with TRBJ2-2; D is unresolved. Germline CDR1 GTSNPN, CDR2 SVGIG (reference sequence). The length of the CDR3 is 14 residues. V dropped 1 base and J dropped 3 bases, with 9 bases sitting between them. The CDR3, as DNA: TGTGCCTGGAGTGCCCTAATCCACACCGGGGAGCTGTTTTTT. Translation gives CAWSALIHTGELFF.

The sample holds a few counts of this clone. V and J are TRBV28 and TRBJ2-1; 8 bases are shared with TRBD2. V dropped 3 bases and J dropped 8; count of bases not matched to a gene: 6. Germline assignment: CDR1 MDHEN and CDR2 SYDVKM. This CDR3 spans 14 amino acids. This chain's CDR3 is CASSFGGANDEQFF. For the CDR3, the DNA is TGTGCCAGCAGTTTCGGGGGGGCCAACGATGAGCAGTTCTTC.

This clone was counted between two and nine times. This chain links TRBV4-3 with TRBJ2-1; D is possibly TRBD1 (7 bases). Germline CDR1 reads LGHNA; CDR2 reads YSLEER. V was pared by 0 bases and J by 2 bases, with 11 bases between. The CDR3 totals 16 residues. The DNA for the CDR3 is TGCGCCAGCAGCCAAGATCAGGGGGGCGCCTACAATGAGCAGTTCTTC. Protein: CASSQDQGGAYNEQFF.

The rearrangement uses TRBV19 and TRBJ2-3, with 8 bases identical to TRBD1. This CDR3 spans 18 amino acids. Per germline, CDR1 LNHDA and CDR2 SQIVND (reference sequence). With 7 bases clipped from V and 4 bases from J, the junction kept 19 bases outside the gene matches. CDR3 bases: TGTGCCAGTAAACCGGGTGGGTGGTCCGGACAGGGACCAGATACGCAGTATTTT. As protein: CASKPGGWSGQGPDTQYF.

The CDR3 DNA reads as TGTGCCACGACTGGGACAGGGGATGAAAAACTGTTTTTT. Protein product: CATTGTGDEKLFF. This chain connects TRBV10-3 to TRBJ1-4, with 10 bases identical to TRBD1. This CDR3 has 13 amino acids. Germline assignment: CDR1 ENHRY and CDR2 SYGVKD. The ends lost 10 bases at V and 6 bases at J; junction bases unmatched: 5.

The CDR3 sequence is CASSLGRASGEQFF. CDR3 DNA: TGTGCCAGCAGCTTAGGGCGGGCGAGCGGTGAGCAGTTCTTC. This chain joins TRBV7-2 and TRBJ2-1, with a weak D call TRBD2 (5 bases). V was pared by 1 base and J by 9 bases, with 13 bases between. From germline, CDR1 is SGHTA and CDR2 FQGNSA. This CDR3 is built from 14 residues.

This sequence joins TRBV19 and TRBJ1-1; D is ambiguous. The ends were cut back, 6 bases at V and 7 bases at J, with 15 bases in the middle. This CDR3 comprises 13 residues. Looked up from germline, CDR1 is LNHDA and CDR2 is SQIVND (reference sequence). The CDR3 loop is CASSRVERLEAFF. The DNA of the CDR3 is TGTGCCAGTAGCCGCGTGGAGAGACTTGAAGCTTTCTTT.